These 31 T cell receptor beta chains originate from one sample sequenced in a study of human T cells and chemical hapten exposure. Each CDR3 protein is one row after TCRdb ran MiXCR on the RACE reads. The profile shows 90,000 or so distinct CDR3 sequences, 10% to 13% of them singletons. As for time point: patch test 1, 2 weeks after DPC sensitization. The sample's treatment: therapeutic diphenylcyclopropenone sensitization with weekly scalp DPC. Sequencing used whole blood, obtained in connection with sensitization to the hapten diphenylcyclopropenone (DPC). The receptor source for this set is a man between 35 and 55 years old with alopecia areata. Some clones in this sample may be carry-over from other donors' samples.

The sample holds many counts of this clonotype. The chain uses TRBV6-5 and TRBJ2-1, with D possibly matching TRBD2 (6 bases). V lost 4 bases, J lost 12 bases, and 13 bases lay in between. The CDR3 length is 12 residues. The germline V gene has CDR1 MNHEY and CDR2 SVGAGI. The CDR3 DNA follows: TGTGCCAGCAGTTCCGGGACTGGGAGGCAGTTCTTC. It translates to CASSSGTGRQFF.

Turning to this clonotype: As the CDR3 is not closed by the conserved phenylalanine or tryptophan, this likely results from a read error. The chain employs TRBV14 and TRBJ2-1; TRBD2 agrees at 8 bases. The trim removed 5 bases at V and 0 bases at J, leaving 6 bases unmatched. The CDR3 is 16 amino acids. CDR1 SGHDN and CDR2 FVKESK come from the germline V gene. The CDR3 DNA reads TGTGCCAGCAGCAAAACGGGAGGGAGCTCCTACAATGAGCAGTTCTCC. This encodes CASSKTGGSSYNEQFS.

The V gene is TRBV20-1, the J gene TRBJ2-3; 7 bases are shared with TRBD2. The V gene end was trimmed by 6 bases and the J gene end by 6 bases; junction bases not matched to a gene: 12. Germline CDR1 reads DFQATT; CDR2 reads SNEGSKA (reference sequence). This CDR3 is built from 14 residues. For the CDR3, the DNA is TGCAGTGCCCGCCGGGAGGCGGGAACCGATACGCAGTATTTT. It translates to CSARREAGTDTQYF.

On this clonotype: The conserved final phenylalanine or tryptophan is absent from the CDR3, which likely points to a read error. This chain joins TRBV9 and TRBJ2-3, with 10 bases identical to TRBD2. Germline CDR1 is SGDLS and CDR2 is YYNGEE. The CDR3 consists of 18 residues. Losses at the gene ends were 0 bases for V and 6 bases for J; bases not matched to a gene: 13. The CDR3 bases are TGTGCCAGCAGCGTAGGACTAGCGGGTCCCGGAGGACGGGATACGCAGTATCTT. Translation gives CASSVGLAGPGGRDTQYL.

In this sample, this clonotype turned up many times. V gene TRBV5-1 combines with J gene TRBJ1-1; weak D call: TRBD1 (6 bases). V lost 0 bases to trimming and J lost 4 bases, with 13 bases between them. Germline loops: CDR1 SGHRS, CDR2 YFSETQ. The CDR3 contains 15 residues. CDR3 loop: CASSLDRGAVTEAFF. CDR3 nucleotide sequence: TGCGCCAGCAGCTTGGATCGGGGGGCGGTCACTGAAGCTTTCTTT.

J is TRBJ2-7 and V is TRBV6-2 or TRBV6-3; D uncertain. The CDR3 runs 14 residues. Germline V CDR1 and CDR2: MNHEY, SVGEGT. CDR3 amino acids: CASSLGYPSFEQYV. CDR3 in DNA: TGTGCCAGCAGTTTGGGGTATCCCTCCTTCGAGCAGTACGTC.

This sequence joins TRBV6-5 and TRBJ2-1; D might be TRBD1 or TRBD2, each matching 5 bases. In germline, CDR1 is MNHEY, CDR2 SVGAGI. CDR3 length equals 14 residues. V was clipped by 3 bases and J by 6 bases, with 12 bases between them. CDR3 sequence (DNA): TGTGCCAGCAGTTATAGCCTGGGACCCAATGAGCAGTTCTTC. As protein: CASSYSLGPNEQFF.

This clonotype was seen only a few times. CDR3 region: CASSSLAGGHNEQFF. CDR3 nucleotide sequence: TGTGCCAGCAGTTCACTAGCGGGAGGTCACAATGAGCAGTTCTTC. V gene TRBV7-8 combines with J gene TRBJ2-1; the match to TRBD2 covers 12 bases. Trimming removed 6 bases from V and 5 bases from J; junction bases left unmatched: 5. The CDR3 covers 15 residues. Germline V gene data show CDR1 as SGHVS and CDR2 as FQNEAQ.

This clonotype was found a few times. The V gene is TRBV29-1, the J gene TRBJ2-7; tentative D call: TRBD1 (6 bases). This CDR3 contains 12 residues. Germline-derived CDR1 and CDR2 are SQVTM and ANQGSEA. The CDR3 reads CTLNRDRYEQYV. The CDR3 DNA is TGCACCCTTAACAGGGATCGGTACGAGCAGTACGTC.

CDR3 DNA sequence: TGTGCCAGCAGCTTAGTCCCAGTCACAGATACGCAGTATTTT. Its translation: CASSLVPVTDTQYF. This sequence joins TRBV7-6 and TRBJ2-3; D unclear. This CDR3 comprises 14 residues. Trimming took 1 base from V and 2 from J, leaving 7 bases between them. Germline CDR1 and CDR2: SGHVS and FNYEAQ.

This clonotype has just a few counts. The chain uses TRBV7-2 and TRBJ1-2; TRBD1 might be the D (6 bases). The germline CDR1 and CDR2 sequences are SGHTA and FQGNSA. The CDR3 runs to 17 residues. Deletions cut 5 bases from V and 0 bases from J, with 19 bases between. Here the CDR3 reads CASSPQLGGFANYGYTF. The CDR3 DNA follows: TGTGCCAGCAGCCCTCAGTTAGGGGGGTTCGCTAACTATGGCTACACCTTC.

This clonotype was seen at least ten times. The CDR3 DNA is TGTGCCAGCAGCTTAACGAGGTACGAGCAGTACTTC. Encoded protein: CASSLTRYEQYF. The chain combines TRBV7-2 with TRBJ2-7; no clear D. The germline V gene has CDR1 SGHTA and CDR2 FQGNSA. Trimming removed 2 bases from V and 4 bases from J, with 6 bases in between. The CDR3 contains 12 residues. The complete variable domain, with remaining parts taken from reference TRBV7-2 and TRBJ2-7, reads GAGVSQSPSNKVTEKGKDVELRCDPISGHTALYWYRQSLGQGLEFLIYFQGNSAPDKSGLPSDRFSAERTGGSVSTLTIQRTQQEDSAVYLCASSLTRYEQYFGPGTRLTVT.

The CDR3 bases are TGCAGTGCCCCGAGACAGGGCTCCTACAATGAGCAGTTCTTC. It encodes CSAPRQGSYNEQFF. The chain joins TRBV20-1 to TRBJ2-1; 7 positions match TRBD1. The CDR3 has 14 amino acids. Trimming took 6 bases from V and 0 from J; bases not matched to a gene: 5. CDR1 is DFQATT, CDR2 SNEGSKA, per germline (reference sequence).

This sequence joins TRBV6-2 or TRBV6-3 and TRBJ2-3; 10 nucleotides align to TRBD2. The length of the CDR3 is 14 residues. J gave up 5 bases and V 5 bases, and 4 bases lay outside the gene matches. Germline V gene lookup returns CDR1 MNHEY and CDR2 SVGEGT. Here the CDR3 reads CASSNLAGEDTQYF. As DNA, the CDR3 is TGTGCCAGCAGTAACCTAGCGGGAGAAGATACGCAGTATTTT.

This clonotype ranks as medium-sized (0.01 to 0.1%). The chain uses TRBV6-2 or TRBV6-3 and TRBJ2-2; D remains ambiguous. The CDR3 runs 13 residues. CDR1 is MNHEY and CDR2 is SVGEGT in the germline V gene. V was trimmed by 6 bases and J by 5 bases, leaving 10 bases between them. The CDR3: CASSFAETGELFF. The CDR3 bases are TGTGCCAGCAGCTTTGCCGAGACCGGGGAGCTGTTTTTT.

This clonotype has ten or more counts. V gene TRBV29-1 combines with J gene TRBJ2-3, with 9 bases that match TRBD2. Per the germline V gene, CDR1 is SQVTM and CDR2 is ANQGSEA. V was pared by 0 bases and J by 2 bases, with 0 bases of the junction left unmatched. The CDR3 sequence is 14 residues long. The CDR3 region has the DNA TGCAGCGTTGAAGAGGGACTAGCCACAGATACGCAGTATTTT. Protein: CSVEEGLATDTQYF.

This clonotype was seen a few times. This sequence joins TRBV5-6 and TRBJ1-5; tentative D call: TRBD1 (5 bases). The CDR3 runs to 13 residues. V shed 3 bases and J shed 6 bases, with 10 bases lying between them. Germline V gene sequence: CDR1 SGHDT, CDR2 YYEEEE. CDR3 sequence (DNA): TGTGCCAGCAGCTCCCCTGGGGGTCAGCCCCAGCATTTT. Its protein product is CASSSPGGQPQHF.

CDR3 DNA: TGTGCCAGCAGCTTACTTCCGGGACAGGGATCTGACGGCTACACCTTC. The encoded protein is CASSLLPGQGSDGYTF. This chain links TRBV7-2 with TRBJ1-2, with 9 bases that match TRBD1. Germline V gene sequence: CDR1 SGHTA, CDR2 FQGNSA. The CDR3 consists of 16 residues. V lost 2 bases, J lost 8 bases, and 12 bases stayed unmatched.

The chain employs TRBV7-9 and TRBJ2-7; D is perhaps TRBD1 (5 bases). Germline V lookup: CDR1 SEHNR, CDR2 FQNEAQ (reference sequence). This CDR3 comprises 14 residues. V lost 5 bases and J 2 bases, leaving 13 bases between the germline ends. CDR3 loop: CASSKKGCPYEQYV. CDR3 nucleotides: TGTGCCAGCAGCAAAAAGGGGTGCCCCTACGAGCAGTACGTC.

This clonotype was seen a few times. The rearrangement links TRBV15 to TRBJ1-1; D gene ambiguous. V lost 6 bases to trimming and J lost 3 bases, with 20 bases between them. The CDR3 length is 16 residues. Germline V gives CDR1 LNHNV, CDR2 YYDKDF (reference sequence). The CDR3 bases are TGTGCCACCAGGACTGCTGTTTGGGAGGTGGACACTGAAGCTTTCTTT. This gives the protein CATRTAVWEVDTEAFF.

This clonotype was counted a few times. The chain couples TRBV7-8 to TRBJ2-2; unclear D gene. The CDR3 covers 13 residues. Trimming stripped 5 bases from V and 7 bases from J, with 11 bases between. The germline V gene has CDR1 SGHVS and CDR2 FQNEAQ. Here the CDR3 DNA reads TGTGCCAGCAGCCTGAGTAGGATCGGGGAGCTGTTTTTT. This sequence encodes CASSLSRIGELFF. Using reference TRBV7-8 and TRBJ2-2 for the parts outside the CDR3, the full variable domain is GAGVSQSPRYKVAKRGQDVALRCDPISGHVSLFWYQQALGQGPEFLTYFQNEAQLDKSGLPSDRFFAERPEGSVSTLKIQRTQQEDSAVYLCASSLSRIGELFFGEGSRLTVL.

The sample holds a few counts of this clonotype. The J gene is TRBJ2-1, the V gene TRBV28, with TRBD2 matching 7 bases. CDR3 length equals 14 residues. Germline values: CDR1 MDHEN, CDR2 SYDVKM. The ends lost 6 bases at V and 7 bases at J; junction bases unmatched: 9. The CDR3 sequence is CASRRRNGGNEQFF. The DNA for the CDR3 is TGTGCCAGCAGACGAAGAAACGGGGGGAATGAGCAGTTCTTC.

Remarks on this clonotype: The junction departs from the called germline gene at one end, perhaps through a read error. CDR3 residues: CAIASARTDTRYF. For the CDR3, the DNA is TGTGCCATCGCTAGCGCCCGCACAGATACGCGGTATTTT. The chain uses TRBV6-1 and TRBJ2-3, with TRBD2 as a possible D gene (6 bases). The V gene's germline CDR1 is MNHNS and CDR2 SASEGT. The CDR3 consists of 13 residues.

There are a few counts of this clonotype. This chain connects TRBV21-1 to TRBJ1-2; the table's D call, TRBD1, was not checked against the DNA. TRBV21-1 is tagged as a pseudogene. The CDR3 runs to 19 residues. In DNA, the CDR3 is TGTGCCAGCAGCAAAAACCCCGGGGGAGGCAGGCCTTTTCCGCGTGGCTACACCTTC. The encoded protein is CASSKNPGGGRPFPRGYTF.

This clonotype was counted ten times or more. The J gene is TRBJ2-1, the V gene TRBV6-2 or TRBV6-3, with TRBD2 identical over 13 bases. V lost 7 bases to trimming and J lost 9 bases; unmatched junction nucleotides: 9. Germline lookup yields CDR1 MNHEY and CDR2 SVGEGT. This CDR3 comprises 15 residues. The CDR3 region is CASTPGTSGTSEQFF. The DNA of the CDR3 is TGTGCCAGCACCCCCGGGACTAGCGGGACGAGTGAGCAGTTCTTC.

This chain uses TRBV10-3 with TRBJ1-3; a possible D gene is TRBD1 (6 bases). Trimming stripped 7 bases from V and 0 bases from J, with 13 bases between. Germline V gene data show CDR1 as ENHRY and CDR2 as SYGVKD. This CDR3 contains 15 residues. The CDR3 protein is CAITGQLSSGNTIYF. Here the CDR3 DNA reads TGTGCCATCACTGGACAGCTGAGCTCTGGAAACACCATATATTTT.

V is TRBV20-1 and J is TRBJ2-5; 8 bases line up with TRBD1. Germline values: CDR1 DFQATT, CDR2 SNEGSKA (reference sequence). V shed 2 bases and J 5 bases; nucleotides not matched to a gene: 7. The CDR3 totals 14 residues. CDR3: CSARIGQGRETQYF. The CDR3, as DNA: TGCAGTGCTAGAATAGGACAGGGTAGGGAGACCCAGTACTTC.

In this sample, this clonotype turned up a few times. V gene TRBV18 combines with J gene TRBJ2-2; 8 bases match TRBD1. The CDR3 is 16 residues long. V shed 3 bases, J shed 0 bases, and the junction held 3 bases outside the gene matches. Germline lookup yields CDR1 KGHSH and CDR2 LQKENI. CDR3 residues: CASSPRQGSNTGELFF. The CDR3 bases are TGTGCCAGCTCACCGAGACAGGGGTCGAACACCGGGGAGCTGTTTTTT.

This chain connects TRBV2 to TRBJ2-7; no firm D call. CDR1 and CDR2 (germline): SNHLY, FYNNEI. The V gene lost 4 bases and the J gene lost 6 bases, with 10 bases spanning the gap. CDR3 size: 12 residues. The CDR3 region is CASSVFSGEQYV. As DNA, the CDR3 is TGTGCCAGCAGTGTTTTTAGTGGCGAGCAGTACGTC.

The chain recombines TRBV6-4 with TRBJ2-3, with D possibly being TRBD2 (6 bases). This CDR3 contains 11 residues. Germline CDR1 and CDR2: MRHNA and SNTAGT. With 2 bases removed from V and 9 bases from J, the gap between germline ends came to 6 bases. The DNA for the CDR3 is TGTGCCAGCAGTGACGGGGGGACGCAGTATTTT. Amino acid sequence: CASSDGGTQYF.

The chain recombines TRBV20-1 with TRBJ2-7; D not certain. Germline V CDR1 and CDR2: DFQATT, SNEGSKA (reference sequence). Trimming took 0 bases from V and 7 from J, leaving 16 bases between them. The CDR3 is made up of 14 amino acids. The DNA of the CDR3 is TGCAGTGCTAGAGATCCTTTGACCTATTTGGAGCAGTACTTC. This translates into CSARDPLTYLEQYF.